The 27 T cell receptor beta chains given below trace back to one sample, sequenced in a study of T cells of healthy individuals (dated by TCRdb to 2017 to 2018). The method behind the library was 5' RACE. TCRdb records Illumina MiSeq as the sequencer. Using fastp trimming at Q25 and MiXCR clonotype assembly, TCRdb reanalyzed the public sequencing data and kept in-frame beta chains. CDR3 protein duplicates are merged, each entry listing the most common genes and DNA. Counted in this sample were about 60,000 distinct CDR3 sequences; roughly 15% of them appeared once. The top ten clonotypes cover approximately 4.8% of the sample. Receptors were obtained from a human donor in good health.

V and J are TRBV2 and TRBJ2-3; 11 bases map to TRBD1. V dropped 5 bases and J dropped 2; count of bases not matched to a gene: 12. The V gene's germline CDR1 is SNHLY and CDR2 FYNNEI. This CDR3 region has 18 residues. CDR3 amino acids: CASSTREGTGGVTDTQYF. The CDR3 nucleotides are TGTGCCAGCAGTACCCGGGAAGGGACAGGGGGGGTCACAGATACGCAGTATTTT.

This clonotype appeared a few times. The chain joins TRBV7-2 to TRBJ1-4; D unresolved. The germline V and J ends were trimmed by 0 bases and 3 bases, with 14 bases remaining between them. The CDR3 runs 17 residues. CDR1 SGHTA and CDR2 FQGNSA come from the germline V gene. The CDR3 region is CASSLAVSRAPNEKLFF. The CDR3 DNA sequence: TGTGCCAGCAGCTTAGCAGTCTCGAGGGCCCCTAATGAAAAACTGTTTTTT.

The gene calls are TRBV9 and TRBJ2-7; D remains ambiguous. The germline gives CDR1 SGDLS, CDR2 YYNGEE. CDR3 length equals 14 residues. Deletions cut 3 bases from V and 5 bases from J, with 15 bases between. Written as DNA, the CDR3 is TGTGCCAGCAGCGCTAGGACGGGCACGGACGAGCAGTACTTC. Translating gives CASSARTGTDEQYF.

This clonotype was counted between two and nine times. One end of the junction fails to match germline, which may point to a read error. V gene TRBV7-7 combines with J gene TRBJ2-5, with 8 bases aligning to TRBD1. This CDR3 spans 15 amino acids. Germline loops: CDR1 SSHAT, CDR2 FNYEAQ (reference sequence). The CDR3: CASSSGQGPQETQYF. The CDR3 DNA sequence: TGTGCTAGCAGCTCTGGACAGGGCCCCCAAGAGACCCAGTACTTC.

V and J are TRBV12-3 or TRBV12-4 and TRBJ1-1; TRBD1 might be the D (5 bases). Trimming took off 8 bases at V and 4 bases at J, with 11 bases between the two ends. This CDR3 contains 12 residues. CDR3 sequence: CASCHRGTEAFF. The CDR3 nucleotides read TGTGCCAGCTGCCATAGGGGCACTGAAGCTTTCTTT.

There are a few counts of this clonotype. The CDR3 bases are TGTGCCAGCAGCAAAGCCTCCGGGGCCTACGAGCAGTACTTC. Protein product: CASSKASGAYEQYF. The chain recombines TRBV21-1 with TRBJ2-7; whether TRBD1, the table's D call, matches the DNA was not checked. TRBV21-1 is described as a pseudogene. The CDR3 extends over 14 amino acids.

The rearrangement links TRBV5-1 to TRBJ2-5; 9 bases are a match to TRBD1. With 4 bases clipped from V and 5 bases from J, the junction kept 6 bases outside the gene matches. This CDR3 has 14 amino acids. From germline, CDR1 is SGHRS and CDR2 YFSETQ. This chain's CDR3 is CASSPGQGMETQYF. CDR3 coding DNA: TGCGCCAGCAGCCCCGGACAGGGGATGGAGACCCAGTACTTC. The full variable domain, in which reference TRBV5-1 and TRBJ2-5 provide the parts outside the CDR3, is KAGVTQTPRYLIKTRGQQVTLSCSPISGHRSVSWYQQTPGQGLQFLFEYFSETQRNKGNFPGRFSGRQFSNSRSEMNVSTLELGDSALYLCASSPGQGMETQYFGPGTRLLVL.

This clonotype was seen only a few times. The rearrangement uses TRBV6-1 and TRBJ1-6; unclear D gene. The CDR3 is 12 residues long. Trimming took 2 bases from V and 10 from J, leaving 6 bases between them. Germline V gene lookup returns CDR1 MNHNS and CDR2 SASEGT. CDR3 residues: CASSEMVSPLHF. As DNA, the CDR3 is TGTGCCAGCAGTGAAATGGTATCACCCCTCCACTTT.

This clonotype was seen at least ten times. V usage is TRBV5-1 and J usage is TRBJ2-4; weak D call: TRBD2 (6 bases). Germline V CDR1 and CDR2: SGHRS, YFSETQ. CDR3 length: 16 amino acids. The V and J ends lost 4 bases and 1 base respectively, with 15 bases between them. The CDR3 nucleotides read TGCGCCAGCAGCCCCCCTCTAGCGTCGGCCAAAAACATTCAGTACTTC. Amino acid sequence: CASSPPLASAKNIQYF.

The sample holds many counts of this clonotype. The limits of the CDR3 on the DNA are not certain, so only TCRdb's listed CDR3 is given. V is TRBV20-1 and J is TRBJ1-2; the tabulated D call, TRBD1, remains unverified against the DNA. The CDR3 comprises 13 residues, both ends counted. CDR1 is DFQATT, CDR2 SNEGSKA, per germline (reference sequence). CDR3 loop: CSARSSGPAGYTF.

For this clonotype: It is likely a read error, because the conserved phenylalanine at the end of the CDR3 is missing. The chain couples TRBV9 to TRBJ2-1, with D tentatively TRBD1 or TRBD2 (7 bases each). The V and J ends lost 6 bases and 9 bases respectively, with 13 bases between them. The CDR3 has 12 amino acids. The germline V gene encodes CDR1 SGDLS and CDR2 YYNGEE. This chain's CDR3 is CASNTGEGEQFL. The DNA for the CDR3 is TGTGCCAGCAACACAGGGGAGGGTGAGCAGTTCCTC.

This clonotype was seen ten or more times. This chain joins TRBV7-6 and TRBJ2-1; no reliable D call. V lost 2 bases and J lost 0, with 2 bases in between. The CDR3 spans 13 residues. CDR1 is SGHVS, CDR2 FNYEAQ, per germline. The chain's CDR3 is CASSLFSYNEQFF. CDR3 in DNA: TGTGCCAGCAGCTTATTCTCCTACAATGAGCAGTTCTTC.

This chain joins TRBV6-1 and TRBJ2-2; 9 bases agree with TRBD1. This CDR3 has 17 residues. Germline CDR1 is MNHNS and CDR2 is SASEGT. V dropped 3 bases and J dropped 7; count of bases not matched to a gene: 12. CDR3 loop: CASSDQLGTGYGGELFF. The CDR3 coding sequence is TGTGCCAGCAGTGATCAACTGGGGACAGGGTACGGCGGGGAGCTGTTTTTT.

The chain uses TRBV6-2 or TRBV6-3 and TRBJ1-5; the D is unclear. The CDR3 covers 14 residues. CDR1 and CDR2 from the germline V gene are MNHEY and SVGEGT. Trimming took off 7 bases at V and 0 bases at J, with 10 bases between the two ends. The CDR3 DNA follows: TGTGCCAGCACCACGGGGAATAGCAATCAGCCCCAGCATTTT. This translates into CASTTGNSNQPQHF.

In DNA, the CDR3 is TGCGCCAGCAGCTTGGAGACAGCCTACGAGCAGTACTTC. Translation: CASSLETAYEQYF. The gene calls are TRBV5-1 and TRBJ2-7; the D gene is possibly TRBD1 (5 bases). Germline lookup yields CDR1 SGHRS and CDR2 YFSETQ. The V gene lost 0 bases and the J gene lost 2 bases, with 6 bases spanning the gap. This CDR3 region has 13 residues. Full variable domain (rest looked up from reference TRBV5-1 and TRBJ2-7): KAGVTQTPRYLIKTRGQQVTLSCSPISGHRSVSWYQQTPGQGLQFLFEYFSETQRNKGNFPGRFSGRQFSNSRSEMNVSTLELGDSALYLCASSLETAYEQYFGPGTRLTVT.

This chain links TRBV2 with TRBJ2-5, with 8 bases aligning to TRBD1. Germline V gene lookup returns CDR1 SNHLY and CDR2 FYNNEI. The CDR3 is made up of 14 amino acids. Trimming cost V 8 bases and J 1 base; bases outside gene matches: 6. The CDR3 coding sequence is TGTGCCAGCCAGGGACAGGTAACCCAAGAGACCCAGTACTTC. It codes for CASQGQVTQETQYF.

The V gene is TRBV27, the J gene TRBJ2-1; tentatively, D is TRBD2 (6 bases). The germline CDR1 and CDR2 sequences are MNHEY and SMNVEV (reference sequence). This CDR3 contains 15 residues. Trimming took off 4 bases at V and 5 bases at J, with 15 bases between the two ends. The DNA of the CDR3 is TGTGCCAGCAGTTCCTTTAGCGGTGGGAACAATGAGCAGTTCTTC. Translation: CASSSFSGGNNEQFF.

This clonotype came up many times. CDR3 nucleotide sequence: TGTGCCAGCAGTACCAAATTGAACGCTGGCTACACCTTC. Protein sequence: CASSTKLNAGYTF. This chain connects TRBV12-3 or TRBV12-4 to TRBJ1-2; D is undetermined. The CDR3 extends over 13 amino acids. The V and J ends lost 5 bases and 7 bases respectively, with 14 bases between them.

This clonotype has just a few counts. The chain employs TRBV5-6 and TRBJ1-1, with no clear D. The V end lost 0 bases, the J end lost 1 base, and 4 bases lay between the germline ends. Germline V gives CDR1 SGHDT, CDR2 YYEEEE. CDR3 length: 13 residues. CDR3 sequence (DNA): TGTGCCAGCAGCTTGGGGAAGAACACTGAAGCTTTCTTT. Translation: CASSLGKNTEAFF.

This clonotype was detected a few times. The V and J genes are TRBV7-6 and TRBJ2-5, with 9 bases identical to TRBD2. This CDR3 is built from 16 residues. Germline V gene sequence: CDR1 SGHVS, CDR2 FNYEAQ. Germline trimming cut 3 bases from V and 1 base from J; bases unmatched to any gene: 6. CDR3 bases: TGTGCCAGCAGCTTGCAGACTAGCGGCCTCCAAGAGACCCAGTACTTC. This gives the protein CASSLQTSGLQETQYF.

This clonotype has at least ten counts. The chain joins TRBV27 to TRBJ2-6, with 7 bases that match TRBD1. Germline CDR1 reads MNHEY; CDR2 reads SMNVEV (reference sequence). CDR3 length: 16 residues. The V gene end was trimmed by 5 bases and the J gene end by 0 bases; junction bases not matched to a gene: 4. The CDR3 nucleotides are TGTGCCAGCAGTACAACAGGGGTCTCTGGGGCCAACGTCCTGACTTTC. The encoded protein is CASSTTGVSGANVLTF. Combining the CDR3 with reference TRBV27 and TRBJ2-6 gives the whole variable domain EAQVTQNPRYLITVTGKKLTVTCSQNMNHEYMSWYRQDPGLGLRQIYYSMNVEVTDKGDVPEGYKVSRKEKRNFPLILESPSPNQTSLYFCASSTTGVSGANVLTFGAGSRLTVL.

This clonotype appeared a few times. V gene TRBV4-1 combines with J gene TRBJ2-7, with unresolved D. CDR3 length: 12 residues. Germline assignment: CDR1 MGHRA and CDR2 YSYEKL. The germline V and J ends were trimmed by 7 bases and 3 bases, with 10 bases remaining between them. The CDR3 protein is CASKGPDYEQYF. The CDR3 DNA sequence: TGCGCCAGCAAAGGGCCGGACTACGAGCAGTACTTC.

This clonotype was seen a few times. V usage is TRBV18 and J usage is TRBJ1-6, with 7 bases identical to TRBD1. V dropped 4 bases and J dropped 0; count of bases not matched to a gene: 9. The CDR3 spans 18 residues. Germline loops: CDR1 KGHSH, CDR2 LQKENI. The DNA for the CDR3 is TGTGCCAGCTCACTAGACCGACAGGGTAGCTCCTATAATTCACCCCTCCACTTT. The encoded protein is CASSLDRQGSSYNSPLHF.

The rearrangement joins TRBV3-1 to TRBJ2-1; 9 nucleotides line up with TRBD2. The junction had 13 bases not matched to a gene; V was cut back by 1 base and J by 6 bases. This CDR3 region has 18 residues. Germline CDR1 and CDR2: LGHDT and YNNKEL (reference sequence). CDR3 in amino acids: CASSQAGTSPRSANEQFF. The CDR3 coding sequence is TGTGCCAGCAGCCAAGCCGGGACTAGCCCTAGGTCGGCCAATGAGCAGTTCTTC.

Here the CDR3 DNA reads TGCGCCAGCAGCCAAGGTCCCTCCCTAGACGGCAATGAGCAGTTCTTC. Translation: CASSQGPSLDGNEQFF. This sequence joins TRBV4-1 and TRBJ2-1; no reliable D call. Germline V gives CDR1 MGHRA, CDR2 YSYEKL. The CDR3 sequence is 16 residues long. With 1 base removed from V and 6 bases from J, the gap between germline ends came to 16 bases.

This clonotype has a count of ten or more. This sequence joins TRBV6-6 and TRBJ1-6; D is unclear. Trimming removed 2 bases at V and 0 bases at J, with 5 bases between. The CDR3 totals 15 residues. Germline-derived CDR1 and CDR2 are MNHNY and SVGAGI (reference sequence). CDR3 sequence reads: CASSYGSSYNSPLHF. In DNA, the CDR3 is TGTGCCAGCAGTTACGGCAGCTCCTATAATTCACCCCTCCACTTT.

This clonotype was observed at least ten times. The rearrangement links TRBV7-2 to TRBJ1-5, with TRBD1 matching 7 bases. V shed 5 bases, J shed 7 bases, and the junction held 5 bases outside the gene matches. The CDR3 is made up of 13 amino acids. The germline V gene has CDR1 SGHTA and CDR2 FQGNSA. In nucleotides, the CDR3 is TGTGCCAGCAGCGGAAGACAGGGACAGCCCCAGCATTTT. It encodes CASSGRQGQPQHF.